This entry describes one T cell receptor beta chain. In its sample, this clonotype was seen many times. Its binding antigen is unknown. No base qualities exist here, and no much larger clone lies one base off it. For CDR1 and CDR2, the germline V gene lists SGDLS and YYNGEE. The CDR3 measures 15 amino acids from cysteine to phenylalanine. The read is trimmed to its CDR3 DNA, 45 bases read in frame from base 1. V is cut back by 1 base and J by 7 bases, with 11 bases in the junction unmatched. The healthy controls were volunteers from blood banks in Maryland, USA. For unsorted PBMC libraries, 2 million PBMCs were used after storage in RNAlater at -80 degrees C until RNA extraction. Peripheral blood was subjected to Ficoll-Hypaque density gradient centrifugation to isolate PBMCs, which were then cryopreserved in liquid nitrogen. cDNA was synthesized by template-switch 5'RACE using a primer with a 10-nucleotide random unique molecular identifier that tagged each TCR transcript. Over 180 million TCR-beta sequences, covering 15-18 subjects, were produced in each sequencing run. The RNeasy kit was used for extraction of total RNA. Using the KAPA Real-time Library Amplification kit, TCR-beta VDJ regions were amplified with primers for the TCR constant region and the 5'RACE anchor. A first PCR added sample indexes and Illumina adaptors, after which a second PCR increased the library yield. After Ampure bead purification, the TCR product of roughly 650 bp was size-selected on a 2% E-gel SizeSelection system. Library quality was checked on a Bioanalyzer, concentration was measured with Qubit, and libraries were quantified with the Kapa Library Quantification kit before pooling. An Illumina HiSeq 2500 was used to sequence the libraries paired-end at 2 x 150 bp. To increase sequence diversity, about 24-32% phiX was spiked into each library pool. In the original analysis: Quality-filtered reads were processed with the UMI-based MiGEC pipeline, which removed over 85% of raw TCR sequences during error correction. IMGT germline references were used for aligning VDJ genes, and each clonotype was defined as a unique CDR3 amino acid sequence together with its V-J genes. Clonal expansion, Shannon diversity and CDR3 relatedness (CalcPairwiseDistances, ClusterSamples) were evaluated with VDJtools, and phylogenetic trees were built with CLCbio workbench. Expanded clones were defined as having at least 8 unique UMIs, based on coefficient-of-variation modelling across technical triplicates. Through fastp at Q25 and MiXCR, TCRdb rebuilt clones from the public reads, retaining in-frame beta chains. Rows with one shared CDR3 protein collapse into an entry with the most common genes and DNA. The V and J calls shown here were made by TCRdb, not taken from the authors' results. In this sample the table shows 50,000 to 60,000 distinct CDR3 sequences, roughly 17% of which occur a single time. The ten most abundant clones make up approximately 4% of the sample.

The source of the sample is a study of neurological immune-mediated disorders (dated by TCRdb to 2018 to 2020). Background for the entire study: Peripheral blood TCR-beta repertoires from patients with HTLV-I-associated myelopathy (HAM/TSP), patients with multiple sclerosis, and healthy controls were compared in the study using UMI-based sequencing. The approximately 110 TCR-beta libraries covered PBMC samples along with longitudinal samples, technical triplicates, and paired sorted CD4+ and CD8+ T-cell subsets. Of the roughly 70 subjects in the cohort, some 14 were HAM/TSP patients, around 34 were multiple sclerosis patients, and around 20 were healthy controls. The full study reports these points: TCR clonal expansion was greatest in HAM/TSP patients and smallest in MS patients, who ranked below even healthy controls. Across subjects, expanded clones never shared an identical CDR3 amino acid sequence, which suggests that the TCR-beta repertoires in every group were private.

The clonotype was recovered from a man in his sixties in good health. Sequenced sample: PBMCs. The chain couples TRBV9 to TRBJ2-7; TRBD2 aligns with 7 central bases. The CDR3 region has the sequence CASSVTGLHGGEQYF. The DNA sequence is given as TGTGCCAGCAGCGTAACGGGACTCCACGGGGGGGAGCAGTACTTC.